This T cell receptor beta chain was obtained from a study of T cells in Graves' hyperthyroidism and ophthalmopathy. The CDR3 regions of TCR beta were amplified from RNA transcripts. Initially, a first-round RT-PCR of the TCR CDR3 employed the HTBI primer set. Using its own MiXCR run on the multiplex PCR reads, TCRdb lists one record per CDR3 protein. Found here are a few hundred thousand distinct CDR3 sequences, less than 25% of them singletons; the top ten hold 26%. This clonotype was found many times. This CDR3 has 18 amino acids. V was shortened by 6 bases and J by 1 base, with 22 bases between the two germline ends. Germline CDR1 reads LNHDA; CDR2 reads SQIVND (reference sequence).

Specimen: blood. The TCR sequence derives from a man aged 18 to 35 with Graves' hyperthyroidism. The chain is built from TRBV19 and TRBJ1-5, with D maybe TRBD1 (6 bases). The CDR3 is CASRAGVRGKWSNQPQHF. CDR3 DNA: TGTGCCAGTAGGGCAGGGGTCAGGGGTAAGTGGAGCAATCAGCCCCAGCATTTT.